This paragraph covers one T cell receptor (beta chain) sequence. Germline V CDR1 and CDR2: WNHNN, SYGVQD (reference sequence). Trimming shortened V by 5 bases and J by 8 bases, and 18 bases separated the two germline ends. This CDR3 spans 15 amino acids. This sample is part of a study of blood T cell repertoires in COVID-19. Measured with immunoSEQ multiplex PCR; TCRdb has only the in-frame clones, and not every one. Of fewer than 110,000 clones in the sample, almost 90% are singletons; the top ten hold approximately 3.5%. The sequence derives from a human donor in a cohort sampled during active COVID-19. The J gene is TRBJ1-4, the V gene TRBV10-1, with a weak D call TRBD1 (5 bases). The sample taken for sequencing was peripheral blood. The CDR3 protein is CASSSEDPRGEKLFF. The CDR3 DNA is TGCGCCAGCAGTTCAGAGGACCCTCGGGGGGAAAAACTGTTTTTT.